This TCR beta chain stems from a study of metastatic and nonmetastatic thyroid tumors. Overall study context: Patients with malignant and benign thyroid disease provided blood and tumor or nodule tissue, whose repertoires were compared.

Whole-study findings and limits: Malignant thyroid tumors reportedly had TCR beta diversity that was significantly higher than in benign nodules, in blood and tumor.

V gave up 2 bases and J gave up 2 bases, with 6 bases separating them. Germline CDR1 MNHEY, CDR2 SVGEGT. This CDR3 has 13 amino acids. On this clone: Its matching antigen is unknown.

The authors' processing: Built for papillary thyroid cancer, a distant-metastasis classifier drew on CDR3 differences across clinicopathological groups. TCRdb reanalyzed the PCR reads with MiXCR. Clone size and V and J calls follow TCRdb, not the original study. The data show tens of thousands of clones, about 16% seen once. Among the patients, none had received any treatment before thyroid surgery. The receptor comes from a female donor with papillary thyroid cancer or a benign thyroid nodule (not recorded which). Some clones in this sample may be carry-over from other donors' samples. The chain couples TRBV6-2 or TRBV6-3 to TRBJ1-1; D is uncertain. The source material was blood. CDR3 sequence (DNA): TGTGCCAGCAGTTACATGGCAAACACTGAAGCTTTCTTT. Its translation is CASSYMANTEAFF.